The source of this TCR beta chain is a study of cytotoxic CD8 clonotypes in ibrutinib-treated CLL (dated by TCRdb to the early 2020s). About the full investigation: In this cohort, approximately 15 patients were treatment-naive and more than 9 were relapsed/refractory, while roughly 18 had unmutated IGHV. Responses were partial in around 25 patients and complete in 2; after median about 63 months follow-up, some 14 stayed in remission and about twelve progressed. Samples at response were collected after a median of about 11 months of treatment, with a range of roughly 6 to 40 months. On average, each sample yielded hundreds of thousands of productive templates and about 94,000 productive rearrangements. Longitudinal samples were available for about 30% of the roughly 86 trial participants. Cryopreserved peripheral blood mononuclear cells were obtained prior to treatment, at the time of response, and at either disease progression or sustained remission. Every sample from remission and from progressive disease was obtained while the patients were still on ibrutinib.

What the authors observed across the whole study: Lymph node repertoires were not examined, and the timing of sampling was not matched between patients in sustained remission and those whose disease progressed. Public clonotypes were rare and either shrank or stayed stable during treatment, and the rise in clonality at ibrutinib response reflected expansion of private clonotypes. Baseline clonality was found to be higher than that of age-matched healthy donors and was strongly correlated with circulating CD8+ T-cell counts. An increase in clonality was observed at ibrutinib response, with clonality remaining stable during sustained remission and falling back toward baseline at progression.

With regard to this clone: Its target antigen remains unknown. Qualities for individual bases were not recorded, and no much larger clone is one base off.

In the paper's terms, the time point label means: about a year on ibrutinib. For TCR beta library preparation, roughly 2 micrograms of genomic DNA were extracted from the cryopreserved PBMCs. Longitudinal blood samples from CLL patients on ibrutinib monotherapy were analyzed using high-throughput TCR beta sequencing. Patients were enrolled in a phase 2 open-label single-center ibrutinib monotherapy trial. A MiSeq instrument was used for deep resolution sequencing, which targeted depths ranging from 1 in 1 million up to 1 in 200,000 T cells, with coverage averaging 10x for each clonotype. The immunoSEQ hsTCRB Kit was used to generate the TCR beta libraries. Per the source publication's procedure: The data were analyzed with ImmunoSEQ Analyzer and ImmunoSEQ Data Assistant, and V, D and J gene assignments followed IMGT definitions. Clonality, with values ranging from 0 to 1, was calculated as one minus the normalized Shannon entropy of productive rearrangement frequencies. Public clonotype analysis was restricted to overrepresented clonotypes comprising at least 0.05% of each patient's repertoire. Roughly 13 repertoires from age-matched healthy donors, obtained from immuneACCESS, served as clonality controls. TCRdb retrieved this table from immuneACCESS and kept in-frame rearrangements only. Not all clones are present; in checked studies, unresolved V genes account for under half, and no reason is known for the remainder. V and J calls and clone size are copied from that table; D and trimming were computed from the DNA. In this sample the table shows some 200,000 clones, more than 75% of which occur a single time. Around 10% of the sample is taken by the ten largest.

Including the terminal cysteine and phenylalanine, the CDR3 comprises 11 residues. Only CDR3 DNA remains: 33 bases, in frame from the first base. Trimming costs V 6 bases and J 8 bases, and their ends lie 10 bases apart. Via the germline V gene, CDR1 is SGHTA and CDR2 FQGNSA. The rearrangement joined TRBV7-2 to TRBJ1-2; a weak D assignment points to TRBD1 (6 bases agree). The sequencing used PBMCs, collected after 12 months of ibrutinib treatment. The sequence derives from a human donor with chronic lymphocytic leukemia. Here is the DNA: TGTGCCAGCAGTACAGGGACGGGCTACACCTTC. Translated, this gives CASSTGTGYTF.